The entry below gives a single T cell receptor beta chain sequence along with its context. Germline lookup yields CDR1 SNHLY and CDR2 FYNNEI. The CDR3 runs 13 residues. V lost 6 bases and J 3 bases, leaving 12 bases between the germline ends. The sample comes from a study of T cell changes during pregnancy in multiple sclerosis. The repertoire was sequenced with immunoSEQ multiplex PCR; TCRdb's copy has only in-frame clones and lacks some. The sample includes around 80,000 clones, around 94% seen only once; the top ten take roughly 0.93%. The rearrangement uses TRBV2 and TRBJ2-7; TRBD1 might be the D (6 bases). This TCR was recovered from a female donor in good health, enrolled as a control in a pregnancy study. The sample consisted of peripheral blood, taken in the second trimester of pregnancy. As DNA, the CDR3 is TGTGCCAGCAGGGACAGAGAGATCTACGAGCAGTACTTC. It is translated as CASRDREIYEQYF.